Shown below are 28 T cell receptor beta chains from a single sample sequenced in a study of metastatic and nonmetastatic thyroid tumors. Through MiXCR, TCRdb re-clonotyped the PCR reads. In the table there are more than 40,000 clones, about 3.3% of which are singletons. Thyroid surgery had not been preceded by any treatment in any patient. Sequencing used blood. These receptors all stem from a female donor with papillary thyroid cancer or a benign thyroid nodule (not recorded which). Some clones in this sample may be carry-over from other donors' samples.

In its sample, this clone was seen many times. V usage is TRBV14 and J usage is TRBJ1-2; possible D gene TRBD1, 5 bases. The V end lost 6 bases, the J end lost 4 bases, and 15 bases lay between the germline ends. Germline V gene lookup returns CDR1 SGHDN and CDR2 FVKESK. This CDR3 is built from 14 residues. CDR3 residues: CASSPPGLFYGYTF. The DNA for the CDR3 is TGTGCCAGCAGTCCTCCGGGACTCTTCTATGGCTACACCTTC.

By frequency in the sample, this clone is medium-sized. The chain uses TRBV11-3 and TRBJ2-7, with 7 nucleotides matching TRBD2. The junction had 9 bases not matched to a gene; V was cut back by 4 bases and J by 3 bases. Per the germline V gene, CDR1 is SGHNT and CDR2 is YENEEA. The CDR3 contains 15 residues. In DNA, the CDR3 is TGTGCCAGCAGCTGGGGGGGGGAGAGGAGCTACGAGCAGTACTTC. It yields the protein CASSWGGERSYEQYF. Supplemented by reference TRBV11-3 and TRBJ2-7, the full variable domain reads EAGVVQSPRYKIIEKKQPVAFWCNPISGHNTLYWYLQNLGQGPELLIRYENEEAVDDSQLPKDRFSAERLKGVDSTLKIQPAELGDSAVYLCASSWGGERSYEQYFGPGTRLTVT.

This clone was counted a few times. The rearrangement links TRBV29-1 to TRBJ1-3; D might be TRBD1 (5 bases). Looked up from germline, CDR1 is SQVTM and CDR2 is ANQGSEA. Between the trimmed V and J ends, which lost 7 bases and 0 bases, there was a span of 13 bases. The CDR3 is made up of 14 amino acids. The DNA of the CDR3 is TGCAGCGCTATGGGACTGAACTCTGGAAACACCATATATTTT. Its translation is CSAMGLNSGNTIYF.

This clone ranks as medium-sized. CDR3 protein: CASSQGGRPLHEQYF. The CDR3 DNA follows: TGCGCCAGCAGCCAAGGGGGCAGACCCCTCCACGAGCAGTACTTC. The V gene is TRBV4-1, the J gene TRBJ2-7, with a tentative D call TRBD1 (5 bases). CDR1 is MGHRA, CDR2 YSYEKL, per germline. Trimming removed 1 base from V and 5 bases from J, with 15 bases in between. The CDR3 contains 15 residues.

The rearrangement joins TRBV2 to TRBJ1-2, with D maybe TRBD1 (5 bases). Germline values: CDR1 SNHLY, CDR2 FYNNEI. Trimming shortened V by 2 bases and J by 1 base, and 14 bases separated the two germline ends. The CDR3 sequence is 16 residues long. CDR3 protein: CASSERQGRNNYGYTF. In nucleotides, the CDR3 is TGTGCCAGCAGTGAAAGGCAGGGCCGGAATAACTATGGCTACACCTTC.

This clone was counted many times. This rearrangement joins TRBV7-8 to TRBJ2-5, with 7 bases fitting TRBD1. Per germline, CDR1 SGHVS and CDR2 FQNEAQ. CDR3 size: 17 residues. The V and J ends lost 1 base and 0 bases, in that order; junction bases with no gene match: 8. For the CDR3, the DNA is TGTGCCAGCAGCTTAGGGCTGGCAGGGGGAGACCAAGAGACCCAGTACTTC. Translated, it gives CASSLGLAGGDQETQYF.

The chain couples TRBV30 to TRBJ1-1; D gene uncertain. V was cut by 2 bases and J by 0 bases, with 13 bases left in between. Germline loops: CDR1 GTSNPN, CDR2 SVGIG (reference sequence). This CDR3 has 15 amino acids. CDR3 sequence: CAWSSCVGVNTEAFF. As DNA, the CDR3 is TGTGCCTGGAGTAGCTGTGTAGGAGTGAACACTGAAGCTTTCTTT.

About this clone: One junction end disagrees with the germline gene, perhaps due to a read error. This rearrangement joins TRBV12-3 or TRBV12-4 to TRBJ1-3; the match to TRBD1 covers 7 bases. The CDR3 contains 14 residues. CDR3 bases: TGTGCCAGCACGGAGGGGGCAGTTGGAGACACCATATATTTT. Encoded protein: CASTEGAVGDTIYF.

This clone was observed at least ten times. The chain uses TRBV7-9 and TRBJ1-1; 8 bases fit TRBD1. The length of the CDR3 is 14 residues. Trimming at V came to 0 bases and at J to 7 bases, leaving 4 bases not matched to a gene. Germline CDR1 and CDR2: SEHNR and FQNEAQ (reference sequence). CDR3 loop: CASSLAAGQGEAFF. The CDR3, as DNA: TGTGCCAGCAGCTTAGCGGCCGGACAGGGTGAAGCTTTCTTT.

V and J are TRBV6-8 and TRBJ1-5, with TRBD1 matching over 9 bases. The length of the CDR3 is 16 residues. Germline CDR1 and CDR2: MNHGY and SAAAGT. V was pared by 5 bases and J by 4 bases, with 9 bases of the junction left unmatched. The CDR3 sequence: CASSDRGTAINQPQHF. DNA of the CDR3: TGTGCCAGCAGTGACAGGGGGACAGCAATTAATCAGCCCCAGCATTTT.

This clone has ten or more counts. The chain combines TRBV20-1 with TRBJ1-1; a weak D match, TRBD1 (5 bases). Trimming left V 0 bases short and J 8 bases short, with 19 bases between. There are 15 residues in the CDR3. Germline V lookup: CDR1 DFQATT, CDR2 SNEGSKA (reference sequence). The CDR3 here is CSARDRRGRKPEAFF. CDR3 sequence (DNA): TGCAGTGCTAGAGATCGACGGGGGAGAAAGCCCGAAGCTTTCTTT.

This clone was picked up many times. The chain is built from TRBV15 and TRBJ1-3; 8 nucleotides align to TRBD1. Germline V gene lookup returns CDR1 LNHNV and CDR2 YYDKDF (reference sequence). The CDR3 runs to 16 residues. Trimming at V came to 0 bases and at J to 4 bases, leaving 5 bases not matched to a gene. This CDR3 is CATSRDQGAGGNTIYF. The CDR3 coding sequence is TGTGCCACCAGCAGAGATCAGGGGGCCGGAGGAAACACCATATATTTT.

This clone was counted between two and nine times. The J gene is TRBJ2-7, the V gene TRBV11-2; 8 nucleotides agree with TRBD1. Trimming removed 5 bases from V and 4 bases from J; junction bases left unmatched: 7. CDR3 length: 14 amino acids. CDR1 is SGHAT and CDR2 is FQNNGV in the germline V gene. CDR3 nucleotide sequence: TGTGCCAGCAGCGCCGGGACAGGACTTTACGAGCAGTACTTC. Translation: CASSAGTGLYEQYF.

This clone was counted at least ten times. V usage is TRBV11-3 and J usage is TRBJ1-3, with a tentative D call TRBD1 (6 bases). Per germline, CDR1 SGHNT and CDR2 YENEEA. The CDR3 loop spans 16 amino acids. Trimming stripped 1 base from V and 2 bases from J, with 12 bases between. The CDR3 DNA reads as TGTGCCAGCAGCTTAGGTACAGGGTTTACTGGAAACACCATATATTTT. Encoded protein: CASSLGTGFTGNTIYF.

This clone has just a few counts. As DNA, the CDR3 is TGTGCTAGTGGTTTGGTACGAGACAGAGTCGAAAAACTGTTTTTT. Protein product: CASGLVRDRVEKLFF. V and J are TRBV12-5 and TRBJ1-4; D may be TRBD1 (5 bases). The CDR3 is 15 residues long. Looked up from germline, CDR1 is LGHNT and CDR2 is FRNRAP. V shed 0 bases and J shed 8 bases, with 13 bases lying between them. The full variable domain, completed using reference TRBV12-5 and TRBJ1-4, is DARVTQTPRHKVTEMGQEVTMRCQPILGHNTVFWYRQTMMQGLELLAYFRNRAPLDDSGMPKDRFSAEMPDATLATLKIQPSEPRDSAVYFCASGLVRDRVEKLFFGSGTQLSVL.

This clone was observed at least ten times. The genes are TRBV18 and TRBJ2-3; D is unclear. V was shortened by 3 bases and J by 6 bases, with 7 bases between the two germline ends. This CDR3 contains 12 residues. Germline CDR1 reads KGHSH; CDR2 reads LQKENI. In DNA form, the CDR3 reads TGTGCCAGCTCACCCTACATGGATACGCAGTATTTT. Translation: CASSPYMDTQYF.

The chain joins TRBV28 to TRBJ1-3; unclear D gene. This CDR3 contains 14 residues. Trimming left V 3 bases short and J 7 bases short, with 13 bases between. Germline lookup yields CDR1 MDHEN and CDR2 SYDVKM. The CDR3 region has the DNA TGTGCCAGCAGTTTTCCCGGGCGCGAGAACACCATATATTTT. It yields the protein CASSFPGRENTIYF.

This clone was detected many times. The chain uses TRBV9 and TRBJ2-7; 10 positions match TRBD1. CDR1 and CDR2 from the germline V gene are SGDLS and YYNGEE. With V trimmed by 4 bases and J by 3 bases, 16 bases remained unmatched. This CDR3 contains 18 residues. CDR3 amino acids: CASSPGPEPGQGFYEQYF. CDR3 DNA: TGTGCCAGCAGCCCAGGGCCCGAACCGGGACAGGGGTTCTACGAGCAGTACTTC.

This clone was counted between two and nine times. The rearrangement joins TRBV6-2 or TRBV6-3 to TRBJ2-7; either TRBD1 or TRBD2 may fit D (6 bases each). CDR3 size: 13 residues. CDR1 and CDR2 from the germline V gene are MNHEY and SVGEGT. Trimming took off 6 bases at V and 3 bases at J, with 12 bases between the two ends. The CDR3 here is CASSWGARYEQYF. The CDR3 region has the DNA TGTGCCAGCAGCTGGGGGGCGCGCTACGAGCAGTACTTC.

This clone was seen ten or more times. V and J are TRBV11-2 and TRBJ2-5, with 9 positions matching TRBD2. The length of the CDR3 is 14 residues. Germline CDR1 SGHAT, CDR2 FQNNGV. The V and J ends lost 6 bases and 5 bases, in that order; junction bases with no gene match: 7. CDR3 residues: CASSAGLAGETQYF. The CDR3 DNA sequence: TGTGCCAGCAGTGCGGGACTAGCAGGGGAGACCCAGTACTTC.

At least ten counts were recorded for this clone. The V call is TRBV5-5, the J call TRBJ2-3; TRBD1 aligns across 9 bases. The CDR3 is 14 amino acids. The germline CDR1 and CDR2 sequences are SGHKS and YYEKEE (reference sequence). V was pared by 5 bases and J by 2 bases, with 3 bases of the junction left unmatched. DNA for the CDR3: TGTGCCAGCAGACGGGACAGGGCCACAGATACGCAGTATTTT. Translating gives CASRRDRATDTQYF.

The V gene is TRBV7-3, the J gene TRBJ2-2; D is unclear. CDR3 length: 15 amino acids. Trimming left V 7 bases short and J 0 bases short, with 12 bases between. Germline lookup yields CDR1 SGHTA and CDR2 FQGTGA. The CDR3 is CASTLLPANTGELFF. The CDR3 coding sequence is TGTGCCAGCACCCTATTACCCGCGAACACCGGGGAGCTGTTTTTT.

This clone was seen only a few times. This chain connects TRBV20-1 to TRBJ2-5; D unresolved. The germline CDR1 and CDR2 sequences are DFQATT and SNEGSKA (reference sequence). V was cut by 0 bases and J by 3 bases, with 17 bases left in between. The CDR3 is 16 residues long. The chain's CDR3 is CSARDLRLDAEETQYF. DNA for the CDR3: TGCAGTGCTAGAGATCTCAGGCTAGACGCAGAAGAGACCCAGTACTTC.

This clone has at least ten counts. This chain uses TRBV19 with TRBJ1-2, with 10 bases fitting TRBD1. Trimming took 4 bases from V and 4 from J; bases not matched to a gene: 9. CDR1 is LNHDA, CDR2 SQIVND, per germline (reference sequence). This CDR3 region has 16 residues. CDR3 region: CASSTGQGFTLYGYTF. CDR3 nucleotides: TGTGCCAGTAGTACGGGACAGGGGTTCACCCTCTATGGCTACACCTTC.

CDR3 amino acids: CASRDRATGGYGYTF. The CDR3 DNA is TGTGCCAGCAGGGACAGGGCAACAGGCGGCTATGGCTACACCTTC. This rearrangement joins TRBV6-1 to TRBJ1-2, with 8 bases that match TRBD1. V gave up 6 bases and J gave up 4 bases; unmatched junction bases: 10. The CDR3 is made up of 15 amino acids. CDR1 MNHNS and CDR2 SASEGT come from the germline V gene.

This clone has ten or more counts. This chain joins TRBV20-1 and TRBJ1-1; no clear D. The CDR3 spans 13 residues. Germline CDR1 is DFQATT and CDR2 is SNEGSKA (reference sequence). V lost 2 bases to trimming and J lost 4 bases, with 11 bases between them. CDR3: CSARTGRATEAFF. The CDR3 DNA reads TGCAGTGCTAGAACGGGGAGGGCCACTGAAGCTTTCTTT.

Comments on this clone: Given a much more abundant clone one base away, this may be a read error. V is TRBV25-1 and J is TRBJ2-3, with D perhaps TRBD1 or TRBD2 (5 bases each). This CDR3 comprises 13 residues. Trimming took 7 bases from V and 7 from J, leaving 15 bases between them. CDR1 is MGHDK, CDR2 SYGVNS, per germline. The CDR3 loop reads CASNGDGGHTQYF. As DNA, the CDR3 is TGTGCCAGCAATGGGGACGGTGGGCATACGCAGTATTTT.

This clone was found many times. The V and J genes are TRBV24-1 and TRBJ1-5; no firm D call. Per germline, CDR1 KGHDR and CDR2 SFDVKD. V was cut by 4 bases and J by 2 bases, with 11 bases left in between. CDR3 size: 15 residues. CDR3 amino acids: CATSDPTGGNQPQHF. As DNA, the CDR3 is TGTGCCACCAGTGACCCCACGGGCGGCAATCAGCCCCAGCATTTT.